A single sample is the source of the 7 T cell receptor beta chains below, sequenced in a study of persistence of HIV-infected CD4 T cells. These receptors' antigens are unknown. The immunoSEQ assay was version 4, run in survey mode. Clones were read by immunoSEQ multiplex PCR, and TCRdb kept only the in-frame ones, dropping some. This table has about 48,000 clones, over 70% appearing once. Cells were stimulated with CMV-infected fibroblast lysates at approximately 10 ug/mL. CD40L/CD69 double-negative CD45RO-high memory CD4+ T cells were collected. Sequencing used CD4+ T cells sorted from PBMCs after 18-hour stimulation, obtained from a patient who received antiretroviral therapy. These receptors all stem from an adult man with HIV who was CMV-seropositive.

This clone was picked up one time. The chain is built from TRBV19 and TRBJ2-7, with D possibly TRBD1 on 5 matching bases. This CDR3 region has 15 residues. Trimming cost V 3 bases and J 3 bases, with 15 bases left between them. CDR1 is LNHDA, CDR2 SQIVND, per germline (reference sequence). This CDR3 is CASSMRRQLNYEQYF. In DNA, the CDR3 is TGTGCCAGTAGTATGAGGAGACAGCTGAACTACGAGCAGTACTTC.

This sequence joins TRBV12-3 or TRBV12-4 and TRBJ1-2, with no clear D. The CDR3 extends over 13 amino acids. V was shortened by 6 bases and J by 4 bases, with 12 bases between the two germline ends. The chain's CDR3 is CASSPEGTYGYTF. CDR3 nucleotide sequence: TGTGCCAGCAGCCCCGAAGGAACCTATGGCTACACCTTC.

The genes are TRBV27 and TRBJ2-1; D remains unclear. CDR3 size: 16 residues. Germline V lookup: CDR1 MNHEY, CDR2 SMNVEV (reference sequence). Trimming removed 6 bases from V and 0 bases from J, with 15 bases in between. In DNA, the CDR3 is TGTGCCAGCAGGGGCGGCAGACCCAGCTCCTACAATGAGCAGTTCTTC. It encodes CASRGGRPSSYNEQFF.

The chain recombines TRBV10-1 with TRBJ2-7; tentative D call: TRBD1 (5 bases). The CDR3 is made up of 11 amino acids. V was trimmed by 5 bases and J by 6 bases, leaving 8 bases between them. CDR1 is WNHNN and CDR2 is SYGVQD in the germline V gene (reference sequence). The CDR3 DNA reads as TGCGCCAGCAGTCAGGGTCTCGAGCAGTACTTC. Protein: CASSQGLEQYF.

The chain's CDR3 is CASSPGGPTDGETQYF. The DNA of the CDR3 is TGTGCCAGCAGCCCTGGGGGGCCAACCGACGGGGAGACCCAGTACTTC. The chain recombines TRBV7-3 with TRBJ2-5; either TRBD1 or TRBD2 may fit D (6 bases each). The CDR3 contains 16 residues. The V end was cut by 5 bases, the J end by 5 bases, with 21 bases between. Germline values: CDR1 SGHTA, CDR2 FQGTGA.

The rearrangement uses TRBV9 and TRBJ2-1; no definite D call. Germline loops: CDR1 SGDLS, CDR2 YYNGEE. There are 13 residues in the CDR3. Deletions cut 0 bases from V and 7 bases from J, with 8 bases between. In DNA, the CDR3 is TGTGCCAGCAGCGTAGTGGATAGGAATGAGCAGTTCTTC. It yields the protein CASSVVDRNEQFF.

V and J are TRBV12-3 or TRBV12-4 and TRBJ1-6, with a tentative D call TRBD1 (5 bases). The CDR3 totals 12 residues. V dropped 2 bases and J dropped 15 bases, with 11 bases sitting between them. In nucleotides, the CDR3 is TGTGCCAGCAGTTTAAGGAAAGGGGACCTCCACTTT. It translates to CASSLRKGDLHF.